Presented here are 15 T cell receptor beta chains from one specimen sequenced in a study of OX40 agonist ivuxolimab in advanced cancers. Assay used: immunoSEQ multiplex PCR; TCRdb lists only in-frame clones, some missing. The sample yields some 70,000 clones, 86% seen once. The material was CD4+ or CD8+ T cells sorted from blood, obtained in a trial of the OX40 agonist ivuxolimab. The receptors stem from an adult with an advanced solid tumor such as melanoma, head and neck, liver or kidney cancer.

This rearrangement joins TRBV19 to TRBJ2-5; 7 bases align to TRBD1. Germline CDR1 reads LNHDA; CDR2 reads SQIVND (reference sequence). CDR3 length equals 16 residues. V gave up 5 bases and J gave up 5 bases; unmatched junction bases: 14. The CDR3 here is CASSASKQGIEETQYF. DNA of the CDR3: TGTGCCAGTAGTGCCTCCAAACAGGGGATTGAGGAGACCCAGTACTTC. Based on the CDR3 plus reference TRBV19 and TRBJ2-5, the full variable domain is DGGITQSPKYLFRKEGQNVTLSCEQNLNHDAMYWYRQDPGQGLRLIYYSQIVNDFQKGDIAEGYSVSREKKESFPLTVTSAQKNPTAFYLCASSASKQGIEETQYFGPGTRLLVL.

The rearrangement uses TRBV28 and TRBJ1-4; 9 bases map to TRBD1. The CDR3 runs to 15 residues. V dropped 2 bases and J dropped 8; count of bases not matched to a gene: 6. The germline V gene has CDR1 MDHEN and CDR2 SYDVKM. This CDR3 reads CASSLIGQGLEKLFF. The CDR3 DNA reads as TGTGCCAGCAGTTTAATAGGACAGGGGTTGGAAAAACTGTTTTTT.

The rearrangement uses TRBV6-6 and TRBJ1-4, with TRBD1 as a possible D gene (5 bases). V was pared by 2 bases and J by 4 bases, with 5 bases between. CDR1 is MNHNY and CDR2 is SVGAGI in the germline V gene (reference sequence). The CDR3 consists of 13 residues. CDR3 amino acids: CASSYRGNEKLFF. In DNA, the CDR3 is TGTGCCAGCAGTTACAGGGGTAATGAAAAACTGTTTTTT.

V usage is TRBV13 and J usage is TRBJ2-7; possible D gene TRBD1, 6 bases. The CDR3 loop spans 14 amino acids. V shed 1 base and J shed 5 bases, with 12 bases lying between them. Germline assignment: CDR1 PRHDT and CDR2 FYEKMQ (reference sequence). CDR3 sequence: CASSLVGRGNEQYF. CDR3 bases: TGTGCCAGCAGCTTAGTGGGCAGGGGCAACGAGCAGTACTTC.

V is TRBV19 and J is TRBJ2-3; D may be TRBD2 (5 bases). CDR1 LNHDA and CDR2 SQIVND come from the germline V gene (reference sequence). With 0 bases removed from V and 6 bases from J, the gap between germline ends came to 10 bases. This CDR3 contains 14 residues. CDR3 sequence (DNA): TGTGCCAGTAGTATAGATCCTGGGGAGGATACGCAGTATTTT. Amino acid sequence: CASSIDPGEDTQYF.

The V call is TRBV6-5, the J call TRBJ1-1; tentatively, D is TRBD1 (5 bases). The germline CDR1 and CDR2 sequences are MNHEY and SVGAGI. Trimming left V 0 bases short and J 0 bases short, with 11 bases between. The CDR3 spans 16 residues. The CDR3 region is CASSYSGGRVNTEAFF. CDR3 sequence (DNA): TGTGCCAGCAGTTACTCGGGTGGCAGGGTGAACACTGAAGCTTTCTTT.

CDR3 sequence (DNA): TGTGCCAGCAGTTACGAAGATACGCAGTATTTT. Translating it yields CASSYEDTQYF. The V gene is TRBV6-5, the J gene TRBJ2-3; no firm D call. CDR3 length equals 11 residues. Trimming shortened V by 2 bases and J by 5 bases, and 2 bases separated the two germline ends. CDR1 and CDR2 from the germline V gene are MNHEY and SVGAGI.

The V and J genes are TRBV19 and TRBJ2-3; D perhaps matches TRBD1 (6 bases). V gave up 0 bases and J gave up 2 bases, with 12 bases separating them. The CDR3 length is 16 residues. Germline V gives CDR1 LNHDA, CDR2 SQIVND (reference sequence). The CDR3 protein is CASSIDTGTITDTQYF. The CDR3 DNA is TGTGCCAGTAGTATAGATACCGGGACAATCACAGATACGCAGTATTTT.

This rearrangement joins TRBV14 to TRBJ2-1; D is unresolved. The CDR3 is 19 residues long. V gave up 1 base and J gave up 0 bases, with 19 bases separating them. CDR1 is SGHDN, CDR2 FVKESK, per germline. CDR3: CASSQGFASWDPSYNEQFF. The CDR3 DNA reads TGTGCCAGCAGCCAAGGGTTTGCATCATGGGATCCCTCCTACAATGAGCAGTTCTTC.

This rearrangement joins TRBV4-3 to TRBJ2-2; tentatively, D is TRBD1 (7 bases). The CDR3 has 17 amino acids. Germline CDR1 LGHNA, CDR2 YSLEER. The germline V and J ends were trimmed by 0 bases and 4 bases, with 15 bases remaining between them. The CDR3, as DNA: TGCGCCAGCAGCCAAGATGTGGGCAGGGGGGTCACCGGGGAGCTGTTTTTT. This gives the protein CASSQDVGRGVTGELFF.

This rearrangement joins TRBV18 to TRBJ2-7; 7 positions agree with TRBD1. CDR1 and CDR2 from the germline V gene are KGHSH and LQKENI. The length of the CDR3 is 15 residues. V shed 6 bases and J 2 bases; nucleotides not matched to a gene: 10. The CDR3 protein is CASSTQGQYTYEQYF. DNA of the CDR3: TGTGCCAGCTCCACTCAGGGACAGTACACCTACGAGCAGTACTTC.

The chain carries TRBV7-3 and TRBJ2-3; possible D gene TRBD1, 6 bases. Trimming shortened V by 5 bases and J by 4 bases, and 10 bases separated the two germline ends. Germline loops: CDR1 SGHTA, CDR2 FQGTGA. The CDR3 consists of 13 residues. Here the CDR3 reads CASSATGPDTQYF. CDR3 DNA sequence: TGTGCCAGCAGCGCCACAGGGCCAGATACGCAGTATTTT.

CDR3 coding DNA: TGTGCCAGCAGTGCGACAGGGGAAGCCTCTGGGGCCAACGTCCTGACTTTC. Translation gives CASSATGEASGANVLTF. The V call is TRBV27, the J call TRBJ2-6, with TRBD1 matching 8 bases. Per the germline V gene, CDR1 is MNHEY and CDR2 is SMNVEV (reference sequence). This CDR3 is built from 17 residues. The ends lost 5 bases at V and 0 bases at J; junction bases unmatched: 6.

The chain recombines TRBV7-8 with TRBJ2-6, with no clear D. Germline V gene lookup returns CDR1 SGHVS and CDR2 FQNEAQ. Trimming took 5 bases from V and 2 from J, leaving 13 bases between them. The CDR3 loop spans 16 amino acids. CDR3 protein: CASSRVGPTGANVLTF. In DNA form, the CDR3 reads TGTGCCAGCAGCCGAGTGGGCCCGACTGGGGCCAACGTCCTGACTTTC.

The sample holds a few counts of this clone. The chain employs TRBV5-6 and TRBJ2-7; TRBD1 might be the D (6 bases). The CDR3 extends over 12 amino acids. V dropped 7 bases and J dropped 7 bases, with 15 bases sitting between them. The germline CDR1 and CDR2 sequences are SGHDT and YYEEEE. CDR3 DNA sequence: TGTGCCAGCGGTCGGACAGTGGGGGAGCAGTACTTC. Protein sequence: CASGRTVGEQYF.